The rows below give T cell receptor beta chains drawn from one sample of a study of molecular identifiers for immune sequencing clone quantification. TCRdb reprocessed the PCR reads with MiXCR, giving one entry per CDR3 protein. The sample holds hundreds of thousands of distinct CDR3 sequences, 20% to 25% seen once. The source material was naive CD8+ T cells from blood, with Jurkat cell RNA spiked in. The source is a human donor in good health. Some libraries in this study had Jurkat cell RNA spiked in. The CDR3 runs from the conserved cysteine through the conserved F or W. Fields, in order: D gene, V gene, J gene, clone size, CDR3 DNA, CDR3 protein. The D gene is left open where the match is weak. Clone size, where shown, is once, few, many, or a class for clones that have expanded.

-	TRBV27	TRBJ1-1	many	TGTGCCAGCAGTTTAATCCCCAAGAACACTGAAGCTTTCTTT	CASSLIPKNTEAFF
TRBD1	TRBV5-1	TRBJ2-5	many	TGCGCCAGCAGCTCGGGACAGGTAGAAGAGACCCAGTACTTC	CASSSGQVEETQYF
-	TRBV3-1	TRBJ2-3	many	TGTGCCAGCAGCCAATTCGACGGGGGTATCACAGATACGCAGTATTTT	CASSQFDGGITDTQYF
-	TRBV3-1	TRBJ2-5	-	TGTGCCAGCAACCAAGAGGGCAGGGAGACGGAGACCCAGTACTTC	CASNQEGRETETQYF
-	TRBV28	TRBJ1-3	-	TGTGCCAGCAGCCCAGGGGCTGGAAACACCGTATATTTT	CASSPGAGNTVYF
TRBD1	TRBV18	TRBJ2-3	-	TGTGCCAGCTCACCACCGAAGGACAGGGGAGGTACAGATACGCAGTATTTT	CASSPPKDRGGTDTQYF
-	TRBV7-9	TRBJ2-3	many	TGTGCCAGCAGACCCTATTTTGATACGCAGTATTTT	CASRPYFDTQYF
-	TRBV4-3	TRBJ1-4	-	TGCGCCAGCAGCCAAGGCAGGTTTAATGAAAAACTGTTTTTT	CASSQGRFNEKLFF
-	TRBV5-5	TRBJ1-1	many	TGTGCCAGCAGCTTTAATGGCCTCGAAGCTTTCTTT	CASSFNGLEAFF
-	TRBV2	TRBJ2-1	many	TGTGCCAGCAACGTAGCCCGTGAGCAGTTCTTC	CASNVAREQFF
-	TRBV4-1	TRBJ1-6	many	TGCGCCAGCAGCCACCAAACCACCTATAATTCACCCCTCCACTTT	CASSHQTTYNSPLHF
TRBD2	TRBV29-1	TRBJ2-7	few	TGCAGCGTTGGAGGGGGACTAGTGGGACTCTACGAGCAGTACTTC	CSVGGGLVGLYEQYF
TRBD1	TRBV28	TRBJ2-7	many	TGTGCCAGCAGTTTCTTCAGGGGGCGAACAGACGAGCAGTACTTC	CASSFFRGRTDEQYF
TRBD1	TRBV7-9	TRBJ2-7	many	TGTGCCAGCAGCCCCCGACCGTGGACAGGGACGGAAGAGCAGTACTTC	CASSPRPWTGTEEQYF
-	TRBV7-9	TRBJ2-7	many	TGTGCCAGCAGCTCGCCCAGAAATTCTTTCGAGCAGTACTTC	CASSSPRNSFEQYF
-	TRBV30	TRBJ2-1	-	TGTGCCTGGAGTAGAGGAGGCGGCTACAATGAGCAGTTCTTC	CAWSRGGGYNEQFF
TRBD2	TRBV6-6	TRBJ2-3	many	TGTGCCAGCAGTTATTCTGGCGGGAGGACCACAGATACGCAGTATTTT	CASSYSGGRTTDTQYF
TRBD2	TRBV28	TRBJ2-5	many	TGTGCCAGCAGTTCAGTAGCGGGAGGGACCCAGTACTTC	CASSSVAGGTQYF
-	TRBV19	TRBJ2-7	many	TGTGCCAACCTCGGTGGAGCCCCCCTCTACGAGCAGTACTTC	CANLGGAPLYEQYF
-	TRBV9	TRBJ1-5	many	TGTGCCAGCAGCGCAGGAGGAGGGTTGAATCAGCCCCAGCATTTT	CASSAGGGLNQPQHF
-	TRBV7-9	TRBJ2-5	many	TGTGCCAGCAGCTTAGTTTCGGGGGCAGAGACCCAGTACTTC	CASSLVSGAETQYF
-	TRBV9	TRBJ2-7	-	TGTGCCAGCAGCGTAGGGGCCGGAGCGGTGCGCGAGCAGTACTTC	CASSVGAGAVREQYF
TRBD2	TRBV12-3/TRBV12-4	TRBJ2-1	-	TGTGCCAGCACCCCCAGCGGGAGGGCCAATGTTGGTGAGCAGTTCTTC	CASTPSGRANVGEQFF
TRBD2	TRBV27	TRBJ2-3	many	TGTGCCAGCAGGCCAATGCTAGCGGGGGACCCCACAGATACGCAGTATTTT	CASRPMLAGDPTDTQYF
-	TRBV29-1	TRBJ2-1	many	TGCAGCGTGTCGGGCCTACCCGGGGGATACAATGAGCAGTTCTTC	CSVSGLPGGYNEQFF
-	TRBV30	TRBJ2-7	-	TGTGCCTGGAGTGTCCACAGGTTGGATGAGCAGTACTTC	CAWSVHRLDEQYF
-	TRBV18	TRBJ2-3	-	TGTGCCAGCTCACCTGGTACGAGCCGTGCTAGCACAGATACGCAGTATTTT	CASSPGTSRASTDTQYF
-	TRBV5-1	TRBJ1-4	many	TGCGCCAGCAGCTTTACAGGGCGGGGTAATGAAAAACTGTTTTTT	CASSFTGRGNEKLFF
-	TRBV25-1	TRBJ2-7	many	TGTGCCAGCAGTGAAGGGTCCGGACAATACTACGAGCAGTACTTC	CASSEGSGQYYEQYF
-	TRBV21-1	TRBJ2-3	many	TGTGCCAGCAGCAAAGGCCGGCAGGCCGTCACAGATACGCAGTATTTT	CASSKGRQAVTDTQYF
-	TRBV7-9	TRBJ1-1	many	TGTGCCAGCAGCTTATCGCTGGGAGGTGAAGCTTTCTTT	CASSLSLGGEAFF
-	TRBV4-1	TRBJ1-1	many	TGCGCCAGCAGCTCAACCGCTGGGGGAGGCACTGAAGCTTTCTTT	CASSSTAGGGTEAFF
-	TRBV28	TRBJ2-3	many	TGTGCCAGCACCCGGGGTGACAGGGAGGTAGATACGCAGTATTTT	CASTRGDREVDTQYF
TRBD2	TRBV13	TRBJ2-5	many	TGTGCCAGCAGCTGGGGACTAGCAAAGACCCAGTACTTC	CASSWGLAKTQYF
-	TRBV6-4	TRBJ1-1	many	TGTGCCAGCAGTGACTCAGGACTACAGGGAGGGCGGTTCACTGAAGCTTTCTTT	CASSDSGLQGGRFTEAFF
-	TRBV2	TRBJ1-5	many	TGTGCCCACAATCAGCCCCAGCATTTT	CAHNQPQHF
TRBD2	TRBV13	TRBJ2-3	many	TGTGCCAGCAGCTTATCGCCCAGCGGGAGGTTCCCAGATACGCAGTATTTT	CASSLSPSGRFPDTQYF
-	TRBV6-2/TRBV6-3	TRBJ2-7	few	TGTGCCAGCAGCCCCGGGAGTCTGGACTACGAGCAGTACTTC	CASSPGSLDYEQYF
TRBD1	TRBV11-2	TRBJ1-1	many	TGTGCCAGCAGCCCGAGCCCAGGGGGCACTGAAGCTTTCTTT	CASSPSPGGTEAFF
-	TRBV4-1	TRBJ2-5	many	TGCGCCAGCAGCCAGCTAACGGCGGGGGCCCTCCAAGAGACCCAGTACTTC	CASSQLTAGALQETQYF
-	TRBV4-1	TRBJ2-5	many	TGCGCCAGCAGCCAAGCGGACAGCCAAGAGACCCAGTACTTC	CASSQADSQETQYF
-	TRBV12-3/TRBV12-4	TRBJ2-7	many	TGTGCCAGCAGTTTAGGGTTCTCCTACGAGCAGTACTTC	CASSLGFSYEQYF
-	TRBV7-9	TRBJ1-1	many	TGTGCCAGCAGCCTAGGGCATGGCACTGAAGCTTTCTTT	CASSLGHGTEAFF
TRBD2	TRBV3-1	TRBJ2-7	-	TGTGCCAGCAGCCAAAAAGATACCGGGACTAGTTTCTGGAGCTACGAGCAGTACTTC	CASSQKDTGTSFWSYEQYF
-	TRBV3-1	TRBJ2-5	many	TGTGCCAGCAGCCAAGAGGCAGATCAAGAGACCCAGTACTTC	CASSQEADQETQYF
-	TRBV13	TRBJ2-7	many	TGTGCCAGCAGCCCCGGGGTTCTCTACGAGCAGTACTTC	CASSPGVLYEQYF
-	TRBV29-1	TRBJ1-1	many	TGCAGCGTTGTATTGGGGAGCACTGAAGCTTTCTTT	CSVVLGSTEAFF
TRBD1	TRBV29-1	TRBJ2-7	few	TGCAGCGTTATGGACAGGGGGGACGAGCAGTACTTC	CSVMDRGDEQYF
-	TRBV11-2	TRBJ1-3	few	TGTGCCAGCAGCTTACATACTGGAAACACCATATATTTT	CASSLHTGNTIYF
TRBD1	TRBV28	TRBJ2-2	many	TGTGCCAGCAGAGGGACAGGGAACACCGGGGAGCTGTTTTTT	CASRGTGNTGELFF
TRBD2	TRBV7-9	TRBJ2-5	many	TGTGCCAGCAGCTTCAGCGGGGGCTTGGAGACCCAGTACTTC	CASSFSGGLETQYF
TRBD1	TRBV5-1	TRBJ2-5	many	TGCGCCAGCAGCCAGGGGGACAGGGGTCTCCAAGAGACCCAGTACTTC	CASSQGDRGLQETQYF
-	TRBV6-2/TRBV6-3	TRBJ1-1	many	TGTGCCAGCAGTTATCTTCTTAACACTGAAGCTTTCTTT	CASSYLLNTEAFF